This T cell receptor (beta chain) emerged from a study of blood T cell repertoires in COVID-19. Study background: The cDNA or gDNA used as material had been derived from T cells, B-cell-depleted T cells, or PBMCs.

Per the original methods: It was from reference gene primer amplification that nucleated cell counts were estimated. Generated by immunoSEQ multiplex PCR, the TCRdb table keeps only in-frame clones and is missing some. D and trimming were read from the DNA, whereas the V and J calls and clone size are those reported in that table. The sample has approximately 400,000 clones, roughly 87% seen once. Ages ranged from about 18 to 89 years, with residence in about two dozen US areas. Participants' reported clinical history set cohort assignment. The clonotype was recovered from a woman aged 45-59 years who had recovered from COVID-19. Specimen: PBMCs or T cells enriched from blood (not recorded which).

CDR3 nucleotides: TGTGCCAGCAGTTTCATAGGACCTGGGGCAGAGACCCAGTACTTC. Translation: CASSFIGPGAETQYF. The chain combines TRBV27 with TRBJ2-5; possibly TRBD1 for D (5 bases). The V end lost 3 bases, the J end lost 4 bases, and 15 bases lay between the germline ends. CDR3 size: 15 residues. Germline CDR1 MNHEY, CDR2 SMNVEV (reference sequence).